Described below is a single T cell receptor beta chain sequence and its context. Antigen specificity is unknown. Here immunoSEQ multiplex PCR was the method, and the copy in TCRdb shows in-frame clones only, minus some. The data show about 70,000 clones, about nine tenths seen once. The data stem from a study of lymphopenia after photon versus proton radiotherapy. Germline V gives CDR1 SEHNR, CDR2 FQNEAQ (reference sequence). The CDR3 consists of 14 residues. V shed 5 bases and J shed 4 bases, with 12 bases lying between them. Findings and limits, study-wide: After lymphocyte nadir, photon-treated repertoires showed oligoclonal expansion, especially CD8+ Temra. Relative stability marked proton patients; photon patients lost diversity and naive cells. In patients who died, overall survival fell as post-nadir TCR diversity dropped more.

The gene calls are TRBV7-9 and TRBJ2-1, with D possibly being TRBD1 (6 bases). The sequence came from an older man with esophageal cancer. The source material was peripheral blood, sampled from a patient treated with proton-based radiotherapy. CDR3 residues: CASSRTDYYNEQFF. CDR3 coding DNA: TGTGCCAGCAGCCGGACAGACTATTACAATGAGCAGTTCTTC.